This T cell receptor beta chain was profiled in a study of T cell repertoires in cytomegalovirus infection. V was pared by 4 bases and J by 7 bases, with 16 bases between. Germline loops: CDR1 MNHEY, CDR2 SVGAGI. This CDR3 is built from 14 residues. MiXCR, run by TCRdb on the reads, gives a single entry per CDR3 protein. The sample has 230,000 or so distinct CDR3 sequences, about 15% seen once; the top ten hold roughly 50%. Sequencing was done on a sample of CD8+ T cells from PBMCs. The sequence derives from a human donor in good health (CMV status not recorded). Some clones in this sample may be carry-over from other donors' samples. V gene TRBV6-5 combines with J gene TRBJ1-2, with D uncertain. This chain's CDR3 is CASSLGFPGGGYTF. The CDR3 DNA reads TGTGCCAGCAGTTTGGGGTTTCCGGGCGGTGGCTACACCTTC.